This entry lists 9 T cell receptor beta chains sequenced from one sample in a study of regulatory T cells in long-lasting Graves disease. Arm-PCR of CDR3 regions and iRepertoire HTBI primers were the basis on which TCR beta libraries were built. Each CDR3 protein gets one entry after TCRdb re-called the multiplex PCR reads with MiXCR. Seen here are roughly 470,000 distinct CDR3 sequences, more than 20% observed once, and the top ten hold 7.8%. Regarding time point: persistent/refractory GD, antithyroid drugs over 5 years with positive TRAb. PBMC-derived RNA was used for the TCR library. This sample comprised peripheral blood mononuclear cells (PBMCs), obtained when the disease was refractory, from a patient treated with antithyroid drugs. All receptors come from a female donor with Graves disease.

This clonotype has ten or more counts. The rearrangement joins TRBV2 to TRBJ2-1; the D is unclear. In germline, CDR1 is SNHLY, CDR2 FYNNEI. Trimming pared 3 bases from V and 4 bases from J, leaving 10 bases between. The CDR3 totals 14 residues. The CDR3 DNA is TGTGCCAGCAGTGATGGTGGCCAGTACAATGAGCAGTTCTTC. It encodes CASSDGGQYNEQFF.

In its sample, this clonotype was seen many times. This rearrangement joins TRBV12-3 or TRBV12-4 to TRBJ1-1; possibly TRBD1 for D (5 bases). The V and J ends lost 6 bases and 2 bases respectively, with 16 bases between them. The CDR3 is 15 amino acids. This CDR3 reads CASSRSTGHNTEAFF. DNA of the CDR3: TGTGCCAGCAGCCGATCGACGGGGCACAACACTGAAGCTTTCTTT.

The chain joins TRBV7-2 to TRBJ2-3; 7 nucleotides align to TRBD1. This CDR3 is built from 16 residues. Germline V gene lookup returns CDR1 SGHTA and CDR2 FQGNSA. Trimming cost V 4 bases and J 1 base; bases outside gene matches: 8. CDR3 bases: TGTGCCAGCAGCTCAGTCGGGACAGCGCGCACAGATACGCAGTATTTT. Translated, it gives CASSSVGTARTDTQYF.

This clonotype appeared a few times. The genes are TRBV5-6 and TRBJ2-7; possibly TRBD1 or TRBD2 for D (6 bases each). Trimming took off 3 bases at V and 3 bases at J, with 19 bases between the two ends. This CDR3 has 16 residues. CDR1 and CDR2 from the germline V gene are SGHDT and YYEEEE. The CDR3 is CASSWGTGRGSYEQYF. As DNA, the CDR3 is TGTGCCAGCAGCTGGGGAACAGGGCGGGGTAGCTACGAGCAGTACTTC.

The rearrangement joins TRBV4-1 to TRBJ2-7; no firm D call. The V gene lost 0 bases and the J gene lost 6 bases, with 15 bases spanning the gap. This CDR3 is 15 amino acids long. Germline V gives CDR1 MGHRA, CDR2 YSYEKL. CDR3 region: CASSQDDRRSTEQYF. CDR3 DNA sequence: TGCGCCAGCAGCCAAGATGATAGGAGATCCACCGAGCAGTACTTC.

This clonotype came up many times. The chain combines TRBV13 with TRBJ2-2, with TRBD2 as a possible D gene (5 bases). This CDR3 is 17 amino acids long. V lost 6 bases and J 6 bases, leaving 23 bases between the germline ends. CDR1 PRHDT and CDR2 FYEKMQ come from the germline V gene (reference sequence). The CDR3 is CASRLGLARRSAGELFF. The CDR3 nucleotides are TGTGCCAGCAGACTAGGACTGGCGAGGAGGTCCGCCGGGGAGCTGTTTTTT.

At least ten counts were recorded for this clonotype. The chain couples TRBV2 to TRBJ2-7; 7 bases align to TRBD2. Trimming took 9 bases from V and 6 from J; bases not matched to a gene: 2. This CDR3 has 10 residues. Germline CDR1 is SNHLY and CDR2 is FYNNEI. DNA for the CDR3: TGTGCCAGGGGAGGGAGCGAGCAGTACTTC. It encodes CARGGSEQYF.

This clonotype was seen only a few times. The chain has TRBV7-9 and TRBJ2-7; tentatively, D is TRBD1 (5 bases). The V and J ends lost 2 bases and 3 bases respectively, with 17 bases between them. CDR1 and CDR2 from the germline V gene are SEHNR and FQNEAQ (reference sequence). The CDR3 is 16 amino acids. The DNA for the CDR3 is TGTGCCAGCAGCTTAAGGGGCGGAGAAGGCAACTACGAGCAGTACTTC. Its translation: CASSLRGGEGNYEQYF.

This clonotype occurred a few times. This chain connects TRBV27 to TRBJ2-5; possibly TRBD1 or TRBD2 for D (5 bases each). Germline-derived CDR1 and CDR2 are MNHEY and SMNVEV (reference sequence). CDR3 length equals 15 residues. V lost 3 bases and J lost 0, with 11 bases in between. CDR3 coding DNA: TGTGCCAGCAGTTTTCTCGGGACGGACCAAGAGACCCAGTACTTC. This codes for CASSFLGTDQETQYF.